This T cell receptor (beta chain) was documented in a study of T cells in Graves' hyperthyroidism and ophthalmopathy. Study summary: Before any treatment, at initial diagnosis, peripheral blood was collected. Study-wide points: Most thyroid clonotypes that were expanded above 0.001 also turned up in blood.

This clonotype was found a few times. Its cognate antigen is unknown. Individuals with ophthalmopathy presented a Clinical Activity Score of at least 3, a NOSPECS grade of at least 4 and a duration under 3 months. Orbital computed tomography and thyroid ultrasound, together with serum TRAb and thyroxine and clinical symptoms, were used for diagnoses. The CDR3 contains 14 residues. Germline V gives CDR1 MNHEY, CDR2 SMNVEV (reference sequence). With 7 bases removed from V and 4 bases from J, the gap between germline ends came to 14 bases. The CDR3 regions of TCR beta were amplified from RNA transcripts. First-round RT-PCR of the TCR CDR3 relied on the HTBI primer set. TCRdb passed the multiplex PCR reads through MiXCR, listing each CDR3 protein once. Counted here are some 570,000 distinct CDR3 sequences, about 14% occurring once; the ten biggest clones make up more than 6%.

This sequence was found in a woman aged 18 to 35 with Graves' ophthalmopathy. The V call is TRBV27, the J call TRBJ2-1; unclear D gene. The sample taken for sequencing was blood. CDR3 DNA: TGTGCCAGCAACCATCCCACACAGTACAATGAGCAGTTCTTC. It translates to CASNHPTQYNEQFF.